The 21 T cell receptor beta chains listed next were all sequenced from one sample in a study of early T cells in non-severe SARS-CoV-2 infection. In TCRdb, the 5' RACE reads were re-called with MiXCR into one record per CDR3 protein. Here the sample spans tens of thousands of distinct CDR3 sequences, 6.5% to 8.5% being singletons. Sequencing input: whole blood. The receptors stem from an adult who was a healthcare worker with PCR-confirmed SARS-CoV-2 infection or an uninfected control (not recorded which).

This clonotype was observed a few times. The chain uses TRBV12-3 or TRBV12-4 and TRBJ1-1, with a tentative D call TRBD1 (6 bases). This CDR3 has 12 amino acids. The CDR3 sequence is CATGRGNTEAFF. CDR3 in DNA: TGTGCAACAGGGCGCGGGAACACTGAAGCTTTCTTT.

J is TRBJ1-1 and V is TRBV13; D is unclear. Trimming cost V 4 bases and J 2 bases, with 11 bases left between them. The CDR3 spans 14 residues. CDR1 and CDR2 from the germline V gene are PRHDT and FYEKMQ (reference sequence). Here the CDR3 reads CASSSYRRNTEAFF. DNA for the CDR3: TGTGCCAGCAGCTCCTATAGGAGAAACACTGAAGCTTTCTTT.

The CDR3: CASSPGAIYGYTF. The CDR3, as DNA: TGTGCCAGCAGTCCCGGGGCGATCTATGGCTACACCTTC. This chain uses TRBV28 with TRBJ1-2, with D possibly matching TRBD1 (5 bases). There are 13 residues in the CDR3. Trimming shortened V by 5 bases and J by 4 bases, and 11 bases separated the two germline ends. Germline V gene sequence: CDR1 MDHEN, CDR2 SYDVKM.

The sample holds many counts of this clonotype. The chain combines TRBV2 with TRBJ2-1; 10 bases map to TRBD2. The CDR3 runs to 15 residues. Looked up from germline, CDR1 is SNHLY and CDR2 is FYNNEI. The junction had 4 bases not matched to a gene; V was cut back by 5 bases and J by 3 bases. Here the CDR3 DNA reads TGTGCCAGCAGTCGACTAGCGGGTGGCTACAATGAGCAGTTCTTC. Protein sequence: CASSRLAGGYNEQFF.

There are many counts of this clonotype. The V gene is TRBV28, the J gene TRBJ2-1; 7 bases fit TRBD2. Per germline, CDR1 MDHEN and CDR2 SYDVKM. The CDR3 length is 16 residues. V gave up 5 bases and J gave up 0 bases; unmatched junction bases: 7. DNA of the CDR3: TGTGCCAGCAGTCCTTCCGGCGGGGGCTCCTACAATGAGCAGTTCTTC. Protein: CASSPSGGGSYNEQFF.

CDR3 coding DNA: TGCGCCAGCAGCTTGGGGGACAGCCCCAACAATGAGCAGTTCTTC. This gives the protein CASSLGDSPNNEQFF. The J gene is TRBJ2-1, the V gene TRBV5-1; 7 nucleotides align to TRBD1. Germline values: CDR1 SGHRS, CDR2 YFSETQ. J lost 5 bases, V lost 0 bases, and 5 bases had no gene match. CDR3 length: 15 residues.

This rearrangement joins TRBV20-1 to TRBJ2-3; 12 positions match TRBD1. The CDR3 runs to 15 residues. J was trimmed by 3 bases and V by 4 bases; bases with no gene match: 5. In germline, CDR1 is DFQATT, CDR2 SNEGSKA (reference sequence). The CDR3 reads CSATRGQGATDTQYF. The DNA of the CDR3 is TGCAGTGCTACCCGGGGACAGGGGGCGACAGATACGCAGTATTTT.

V usage is TRBV6-5 and J usage is TRBJ1-4; 7 bases match TRBD1. Trimming took 5 bases from V and 3 from J; bases not matched to a gene: 12. The length of the CDR3 is 17 residues. Germline V gives CDR1 MNHEY, CDR2 SVGAGI. The DNA for the CDR3 is TGTGCCAGCAGTGCCGGGACAGCCAGTCGGGCTAATGAAAAACTGTTTTTT. Protein: CASSAGTASRANEKLFF.

The chain couples TRBV7-6 to TRBJ2-4, with D perhaps TRBD1 (6 bases). The CDR3 runs to 14 residues. Germline V gene lookup returns CDR1 SGHVS and CDR2 FNYEAQ. V was pared by 3 bases and J by 5 bases, with 11 bases between. DNA for the CDR3: TGTGCCAGCAGCTTCTTGGGGGCAGAAAACATTCAGTACTTC. Amino acid sequence: CASSFLGAENIQYF.

Many counts were recorded for this clonotype. The CDR3 sequence is CASSQTNTNTEAFF. The CDR3 DNA reads TGTGCCAGCAGCCAAACCAACACGAACACTGAAGCTTTCTTT. The chain is built from TRBV3-1 and TRBJ1-1; D unclear. Germline lookup yields CDR1 LGHDT and CDR2 YNNKEL (reference sequence). This CDR3 is built from 14 residues. With 2 bases removed from V and 1 base from J, the gap between germline ends came to 8 bases.

The V and J genes are TRBV5-5 and TRBJ2-7; 10 bases are shared with TRBD1. With 4 bases clipped from V and 5 bases from J, the junction kept 6 bases outside the gene matches. CDR1 SGHKS and CDR2 YYEKEE come from the germline V gene (reference sequence). CDR3 length equals 14 residues. The CDR3 spells CASSQRQGAHEQYF. Written as DNA, the CDR3 is TGTGCCAGCAGCCAACGACAGGGGGCCCACGAGCAGTACTTC.

This clonotype was observed a handful of times. The J gene is TRBJ2-7, the V gene TRBV2; D is unclear. Germline loops: CDR1 SNHLY, CDR2 FYNNEI. Trimming pared 3 bases from V and 0 bases from J, leaving 6 bases between. The CDR3 totals 13 residues. The CDR3 DNA reads as TGTGCCAGCAGTGATTGGAGCTCCTACGAGCAGTACTTC. Residues: CASSDWSSYEQYF.

This clonotype occurred a few times. This CDR3 is CASSPPGTGELFF. The CDR3 coding sequence is TGTGCCAGCTCACCACCAGGGACCGGGGAGCTGTTTTTT. The V and J genes are TRBV18 and TRBJ2-2; no reliable D call. The V end was cut by 0 bases, the J end by 5 bases, with 4 bases between. The length of the CDR3 is 13 residues. Germline loops: CDR1 KGHSH, CDR2 LQKENI.

This clonotype was seen a handful of times. V gene TRBV5-6 combines with J gene TRBJ2-7, with D unresolved. The CDR3 has 12 amino acids. Germline V CDR1 and CDR2: SGHDT, YYEEEE. Trimming took off 1 base at V and 4 bases at J, with 6 bases between the two ends. CDR3 DNA sequence: TGTGCCAGCAGCTTGAGCAGATACGAGCAGTACTTC. Protein: CASSLSRYEQYF.

There are many counts of this clonotype. The chain joins TRBV5-1 to TRBJ1-5; D gene unclear. The CDR3 is 13 amino acids. The V and J ends lost 0 bases and 3 bases respectively, with 4 bases between them. The V gene's germline CDR1 is SGHRS and CDR2 YFSETQ. CDR3 amino acids: CASSLGANQPQHF. In nucleotides, the CDR3 is TGCGCCAGCAGCTTGGGCGCCAATCAGCCCCAGCATTTT.

The V call is TRBV2, the J call TRBJ2-1; no clear D gene. Germline CDR1 is SNHLY and CDR2 is FYNNEI. The V end was cut by 4 bases, the J end by 4 bases, with 11 bases between. The CDR3 loop spans 14 amino acids. The CDR3 nucleotides read TGTGCCAGCAGTGTAATAGCTGGATACAATGAGCAGTTCTTC. It is translated as CASSVIAGYNEQFF.

This clonotype was detected a few times. The chain carries TRBV14 and TRBJ2-1; 7 bases are a match to TRBD2. The length of the CDR3 is 16 residues. Germline lookup yields CDR1 SGHDN and CDR2 FVKESK. After removal of 3 bases from V and 7 bases from J, the junction contained 12 bases not matched to a gene. This CDR3 is CASSQGRGLRRNEQFF. CDR3 nucleotides: TGTGCCAGCAGCCAGGGTAGGGGACTACGCCGGAATGAGCAGTTCTTC.

This clonotype showed up just a few times. The chain employs TRBV11-3 and TRBJ2-2, with a possible D match to TRBD1 (7 bases). Germline V gives CDR1 SGHNT, CDR2 YENEEA. V lost 6 bases and J 4 bases, leaving 21 bases between the germline ends. The CDR3 spans 17 residues. CDR3: CASSRSNRQGGTGELFF. The CDR3 DNA sequence: TGTGCCAGCAGTCGATCCAATCGACAGGGAGGCACCGGGGAGCTGTTTTTT.

A few counts support this clonotype. The chain links TRBV28 to TRBJ2-2; D is unresolved. CDR1 MDHEN and CDR2 SYDVKM come from the germline V gene. CDR3 length: 15 amino acids. The germline V and J ends were trimmed by 6 bases and 3 bases, with 14 bases remaining between them. CDR3 coding DNA: TGTGCCAGCAGCTCGCCCGGACGGTACACCGGGGAGCTGTTTTTT. It codes for CASSSPGRYTGELFF.

This clonotype was recorded many times. The DNA for the CDR3 is TGTGCCAGCAGCTTAGCGGCGGGAGAAATCGAGCAGTACTTC. It is translated as CASSLAAGEIEQYF. The chain carries TRBV11-2 and TRBJ2-7; 7 bases match TRBD2. The V segment lost 1 base and the J segment 6 bases; nucleotides outside the gene matches: 6. In germline, CDR1 is SGHAT, CDR2 FQNNGV. This CDR3 spans 14 amino acids.

This clonotype has only a few counts. The chain carries TRBV3-1 and TRBJ1-2; D remains ambiguous. The CDR3 has 14 amino acids. Germline V gene data show CDR1 as LGHDT and CDR2 as YNNKEL (reference sequence). Trimming left V 1 base short and J 6 bases short, with 12 bases between. The chain's CDR3 is CASSQAPLRDGYTF. CDR3 nucleotide sequence: TGTGCCAGCAGCCAAGCACCCCTAAGGGATGGCTACACCTTC.